These 32 T cell receptor beta chains share one sample of origin, sequenced in a study of CD8+ T cells in alopecia areata. Sequencing used cDNA as its template, made by extracting RNA and reverse transcribing it. Assay: immunoSEQ multiplex PCR; the TCRdb copy retains only in-frame clones and omits some. The data contain 100,000 to 150,000 clones, 45% to 50% of them singletons. The sample here was CD8+ T cells sorted from blood, taken at week 0. These receptors were collected from a human donor with alopecia areata.

A few counts support this clone. The V and J genes are TRBV9 and TRBJ1-5; D unclear. CDR1 SGDLS and CDR2 YYNGEE come from the germline V gene. V was clipped by 3 bases and J by 3 bases, with 13 bases between them. The CDR3 consists of 15 residues. CDR3 in amino acids: CASSDEEDDNQPQHF. In DNA form, the CDR3 reads TGTGCCAGCAGCGACGAGGAGGACGACAATCAGCCCCAGCATTTT.

This clone was observed a handful of times. The V call is TRBV6-4, the J call TRBJ2-1; TRBD2 matches 9 bases. Losses at the gene ends were 6 bases for V and 5 bases for J; bases not matched to a gene: 2. Germline CDR1 reads MRHNA; CDR2 reads SNTAGT. CDR3 size: 13 residues. Here the CDR3 reads CASSAGGHNEQFF. The DNA of the CDR3 is TGTGCCAGCAGCGCGGGGGGGCACAATGAGCAGTTCTTC.

The chain joins TRBV30 to TRBJ1-5; D is unclear. Germline values: CDR1 GTSNPN, CDR2 SVGIG (reference sequence). Trimming cost V 2 bases and J 1 base, with 12 bases left between them. This CDR3 region has 15 residues. For the CDR3, the DNA is TGTGCCTGGAGTATAGGACCCGGGAGCAATCAGCCCCAGCATTTT. This encodes CAWSIGPGSNQPQHF. Using reference TRBV30 and TRBJ1-5 for the parts outside the CDR3, the full variable domain is SQTIHQWPATLVQPVGSPLSLECTVEGTSNPNLYWYRQAAGRGLQLLFYSVGIGQISSEVPQNLSASRPQDRQFILSSKKLLLSDSGFYLCAWSIGPGSNQPQHFGDGTRLSIL.

The V gene is TRBV7-6, the J gene TRBJ2-7; TRBD1 aligns across 10 bases. V gave up 4 bases and J gave up 2 bases; unmatched junction bases: 5. Per germline, CDR1 SGHVS and CDR2 FNYEAQ. CDR3 length: 15 amino acids. The CDR3 region has the DNA TGTGCCAGCAGCTCTGGGACAGGGGCCGCCTACGAGCAGTACTTC. It yields the protein CASSSGTGAAYEQYF.

This clone appeared a few times. The chain combines TRBV6-1 with TRBJ2-5; the D gene is possibly TRBD1 (6 bases). The germline V and J ends were trimmed by 3 bases and 5 bases, with 19 bases remaining between them. The CDR3 runs to 16 residues. The germline CDR1 and CDR2 sequences are MNHNS and SASEGT. The CDR3 nucleotides read TGTGCCAGCAGTGATTCAATGGGGGCTGGTGGGGAGACCCAGTACTTC. The encoded protein is CASSDSMGAGGETQYF.

The gene calls are TRBV6-5 and TRBJ2-1, with TRBD2 matching over 11 bases. The CDR3 totals 15 residues. The V gene end was trimmed by 3 bases and the J gene end by 8 bases; junction bases not matched to a gene: 6. Germline assignment: CDR1 MNHEY and CDR2 SVGAGI. The CDR3 loop is CASSYETSGTHEQFF. CDR3 nucleotide sequence: TGTGCCAGCAGTTATGAGACTAGCGGGACCCATGAGCAGTTCTTC.

V is TRBV20-1 and J is TRBJ1-1; D is ambiguous. The CDR3 extends over 11 amino acids. The V gene lost 6 bases and the J gene lost 11 bases, with 16 bases spanning the gap. Germline loops: CDR1 DFQATT, CDR2 SNEGSKA (reference sequence). The chain's CDR3 is CSANSDPLAFF. The CDR3 coding sequence is TGCAGTGCCAATTCCGACCCGCTGGCTTTCTTT.

The chain uses TRBV27 and TRBJ2-2; no definite D call. The CDR3 loop spans 13 amino acids. The V end was cut by 3 bases, the J end by 4 bases, with 6 bases between. The germline V gene encodes CDR1 MNHEY and CDR2 SMNVEV (reference sequence). DNA for the CDR3: TGTGCCAGCAGTTTGGGCCCCACCGGGGAGCTGTTTTTT. This encodes CASSLGPTGELFF.

The chain carries TRBV30 and TRBJ2-7, with no clear D. CDR1 is GTSNPN and CDR2 is SVGIG in the germline V gene (reference sequence). The CDR3 sequence is 12 residues long. The V end was cut by 3 bases, the J end by 5 bases, with 11 bases between. Written as DNA, the CDR3 is TGTGCCTGGAGCGTTGGGGTCCACGAGCAGTACTTC. Translation gives CAWSVGVHEQYF.

V is TRBV7-9 and J is TRBJ1-1, with a tentative D call TRBD1 (5 bases). CDR3 length equals 12 residues. V lost 1 base and J lost 6, with 6 bases in between. From germline, CDR1 is SEHNR and CDR2 FQNEAQ (reference sequence). The CDR3 protein is CASSLVGPEAFF. The CDR3 nucleotides are TGTGCCAGCAGCTTAGTGGGACCTGAAGCTTTCTTT.

This clone has only a few counts. This sequence joins TRBV2 and TRBJ2-5; 9 bases map to TRBD1. This CDR3 has 11 residues. The germline CDR1 and CDR2 sequences are SNHLY and FYNNEI. The junction had 3 bases not matched to a gene; V was cut back by 11 bases and J by 5 bases. DNA for the CDR3: TGTGCCGGACAGGGGATGGAGACCCAGTACTTC. Its translation: CAGQGMETQYF.

DNA of the CDR3: TGCAGCGTGGGACTAGCGATCAGCACAGATACGCAGTATTTT. Translating gives CSVGLAISTDTQYF. This chain connects TRBV29-1 to TRBJ2-3; 10 bases are a match to TRBD2. With 6 bases clipped from V and 0 bases from J, the junction kept 3 bases outside the gene matches. CDR1 is SQVTM, CDR2 ANQGSEA, per germline. The CDR3 length is 14 residues.

This chain uses TRBV13 with TRBJ1-5, with 8 nucleotides matching TRBD1. From germline, CDR1 is PRHDT and CDR2 FYEKMQ (reference sequence). The CDR3 sequence is 16 residues long. The V segment lost 5 bases and the J segment 2 bases; nucleotides outside the gene matches: 8. The CDR3 bases are TGTGCCAGCAGCAAACGACAGGGGCTGGGCAATCAGCCCCAGCATTTT. This gives the protein CASSKRQGLGNQPQHF.

This rearrangement joins TRBV6-1 to TRBJ1-1; 7 positions match TRBD1. CDR3 length: 15 amino acids. The germline V gene encodes CDR1 MNHNS and CDR2 SASEGT. With 1 base clipped from V and 4 bases from J, the junction kept 6 bases outside the gene matches. CDR3 nucleotides: TGTGCCAGCAGTGAAGACGTGGGACAGAGCACTGAAGCTTTCTTT. Protein: CASSEDVGQSTEAFF.

This clone appeared a few times. V is TRBV10-2 and J is TRBJ2-5; unclear D gene. There are 10 residues in the CDR3. Between the trimmed V and J ends, which lost 5 bases and 9 bases, there was a span of 7 bases. The germline V gene has CDR1 WSHSY and CDR2 SAAADI. The CDR3 here is CASSNGAQYF. The CDR3 bases are TGCGCCAGCAGTAATGGGGCCCAGTACTTC.

This rearrangement joins TRBV7-2 to TRBJ2-1, with 7 nucleotides matching TRBD1. Trimming took 4 bases from V and 0 from J; bases not matched to a gene: 6. The CDR3 totals 16 residues. Per germline, CDR1 SGHTA and CDR2 FQGNSA. CDR3 sequence: CASSSDRDFSYNEQFF. CDR3 nucleotide sequence: TGTGCCAGCAGCTCAGACAGGGATTTCTCCTACAATGAGCAGTTCTTC.

V and J are TRBV30 and TRBJ1-1; D remains ambiguous. CDR3 size: 13 residues. With 2 bases removed from V and 4 bases from J, the gap between germline ends came to 11 bases. Per the germline V gene, CDR1 is GTSNPN and CDR2 is SVGIG (reference sequence). Written as DNA, the CDR3 is TGTGCCTGGAGTCCAGCCCGGGGCACTGAAGCTTTCTTT. Protein product: CAWSPARGTEAFF.

The rearrangement links TRBV30 to TRBJ1-5; no clear D. V was cut by 0 bases and J by 7 bases, with 10 bases left in between. The CDR3 is 13 amino acids. CDR1 GTSNPN and CDR2 SVGIG come from the germline V gene (reference sequence). The CDR3 nucleotides read TGTGCCTGGAGTGTACAACGTGGCCAGCCCCAGCATTTT. It specifies CAWSVQRGQPQHF.

This clone was recorded a few times. The CDR3 loop is CSVVFDNSYEQYF. The DNA of the CDR3 is TGCAGCGTTGTTTTCGACAACTCCTACGAGCAGTACTTC. The V call is TRBV29-1, the J call TRBJ2-7; D gene unclear. V was cut by 4 bases and J by 0 bases, with 10 bases left in between. The CDR3 length is 13 residues. From germline, CDR1 is SQVTM and CDR2 ANQGSEA.

This clone was seen ten or more times. CDR3 in amino acids: CASSRSPDRGYEQYF. In nucleotides, the CDR3 is TGTGCCAGCAGTCGATCCCCGGACAGGGGCTACGAGCAGTACTTC. The V gene is TRBV6-5, the J gene TRBJ2-7, with TRBD1 matching 9 bases. This CDR3 spans 15 amino acids. CDR1 is MNHEY and CDR2 is SVGAGI in the germline V gene. With V trimmed by 5 bases and J by 3 bases, 8 bases remained unmatched.

J is TRBJ1-1 and V is TRBV30, with D perhaps TRBD1 (6 bases). This CDR3 is built from 13 residues. V lost 0 bases to trimming and J lost 5 bases, with 10 bases between them. Germline V gene data show CDR1 as GTSNPN and CDR2 as SVGIG (reference sequence). The CDR3 region has the DNA TGTGCCTGGAGTGTACAGGGTCATACTGAAGCTTTCTTT. Its translation: CAWSVQGHTEAFF.

The sample holds a few counts of this clone. The chain combines TRBV11-1 with TRBJ1-1; D not resolved. The V end was cut by 4 bases, the J end by 4 bases, with 4 bases between. The CDR3 extends over 11 amino acids. CDR1 SGHAT and CDR2 FQDESV come from the germline V gene (reference sequence). CDR3 DNA sequence: TGTGCCAGCAGCTATCTCACTGAAGCTTTCTTT. Amino acids: CASSYLTEAFF.

The chain has TRBV21-1 and TRBJ2-7. TRBV21-1 is given as a pseudogene. The CDR3 loop spans 13 amino acids. CDR3 region: CARIPRRGVEQYF. The CDR3, as DNA: TGTGCCAGAATACCGAGGAGAGGGGTCGAGCAGTACTTC.

This clone was seen more than once but under ten times. The chain is built from TRBV29-1 and TRBJ1-1; weak D call: TRBD1 (5 bases). The germline V gene has CDR1 SQVTM and CDR2 ANQGSEA. This CDR3 has 12 amino acids. Trimming shortened V by 5 bases and J by 4 bases, and 11 bases separated the two germline ends. The CDR3 protein is CSVHSGGTEAFF. CDR3 nucleotides: TGCAGCGTTCACTCGGGGGGCACTGAAGCTTTCTTT.

A remark on this clone: Its ends do not fully match the called genes, so a read error is possible. The sample holds other DNA sequences that translate to the same CDR3. V and J are TRBV7-9 and TRBJ2-3; TRBD2 aligns across 12 bases. CDR1 and CDR2 from the germline V gene are SEHNR and FQNEAQ (reference sequence). The CDR3 consists of 16 residues. The CDR3 DNA is TGCGCCAGCAGCCAAGATCTAGCGGGGGGGCCAGATACGCAGTATTTT. Residues: CASSQDLAGGPDTQYF. The full variable domain, rest sourced from reference TRBV7-9 and TRBJ2-3, is DTGVSQNPRHKITKRGQNVTFRCDPISEHNRLYWYRQTLGQGPEFLTYFQNEAQLEKSRLLSDRFSAERPKGSFSTLEIQRTEQGDSAMYLCASSQDLAGGPDTQYFGPGTRLTVL.

The CDR3 sequence: CASSAEGTEAFF. The DNA of the CDR3 is TGTGCCAGCAGCGCCGAGGGGACTGAAGCTTTCTTT. The J gene is TRBJ1-1, the V gene TRBV13, with D perhaps TRBD1 (5 bases). The CDR3 has 12 residues. Germline V CDR1 and CDR2: PRHDT, FYEKMQ (reference sequence). Deletions cut 5 bases from V and 5 bases from J, with 9 bases between. The variable domain in full, with the rest retrieved from reference TRBV13 and TRBJ1-1, is AAGVIQSPRHLIKEKRETATLKCYPIPRHDTVYWYQQGPGQDPQFLISFYEKMQSDKGSIPDRFSAQQFSDYHSELNMSSLELGDSALYFCASSAEGTEAFFGQGTRLTVV.

This clone was seen a handful of times. V usage is TRBV30 and J usage is TRBJ2-7; 7 bases match TRBD2. V shed 1 base and J 0 bases; nucleotides not matched to a gene: 18. Germline V CDR1 and CDR2: GTSNPN, SVGIG (reference sequence). The CDR3 totals 19 residues. CDR3 in amino acids: CAWSGPGLPNKRSSYEQYF. CDR3 sequence (DNA): TGTGCCTGGAGTGGACCGGGACTACCTAATAAAAGGAGCTCCTACGAGCAGTACTTC.

This clone was detected only a few times. This chain connects TRBV9 to TRBJ1-2; weak D call: TRBD1 (6 bases). Germline V gives CDR1 SGDLS, CDR2 YYNGEE. The CDR3 is made up of 13 amino acids. Trimming left V 4 bases short and J 4 bases short, with 11 bases between. CDR3 region: CASSPDSLYGYTF. CDR3 DNA sequence: TGTGCCAGCAGCCCGGACAGTCTCTATGGCTACACCTTC.

The genes are TRBV6-5 and TRBJ1-5; TRBD1 is a possible D gene (6 bases). Germline loops: CDR1 MNHEY, CDR2 SVGAGI. Between the trimmed V and J ends, which lost 5 bases and 9 bases, there was a span of 11 bases. The CDR3 consists of 12 residues. The DNA for the CDR3 is TGTGCCAGCAGTGGGGGCTCCCCGCCCCAGCATTTT. Amino acids: CASSGGSPPQHF.

This chain joins TRBV27 and TRBJ1-2; D uncertain. From germline, CDR1 is MNHEY and CDR2 SMNVEV (reference sequence). The CDR3 runs 13 residues. The germline V and J ends were trimmed by 2 bases and 5 bases, with 9 bases remaining between them. CDR3 coding DNA: TGTGCCAGCAGTTTAACCCCCTTTTATGGCTACACCTTC. Translating gives CASSLTPFYGYTF.

A remark on this clone: This sequence is one base from a far larger clone and is likely a read error. This chain connects TRBV27 to TRBJ2-3, with 12 nucleotides matching TRBD2. The CDR3 runs 15 residues. V dropped 5 bases and J dropped 4; count of bases not matched to a gene: 4. The V gene's germline CDR1 is MNHEY and CDR2 SMNVEV (reference sequence). CDR3 nucleotide sequence: TGTGCCAGCAGTGATCTAGCGGGGGGGCCAGATACGCAGTATTTT. Residues: CASSDLAGGPDTQYF.

The V call is TRBV27, the J call TRBJ2-7; D might be TRBD1 (6 bases). V was clipped by 4 bases and J by 6 bases, with 19 bases between them. Germline loops: CDR1 MNHEY, CDR2 SMNVEV (reference sequence). The CDR3 is made up of 15 amino acids. CDR3 nucleotides: TGTGCCAGCAGTTCCCGTAACAGGGATTGGGGCGAGCAGTACTTC. Translation gives CASSSRNRDWGEQYF.